The following is a TCR beta chain sequence with its context. The sample belongs to a study of T cell responses to AZD1222 COVID-19 vaccine. Germline trimming cut 4 bases from V and 5 bases from J; bases unmatched to any gene: 6. The CDR3 covers 15 residues. Germline CDR1 is LGHDT and CDR2 is YNNKEL (reference sequence). The data were produced by immunoSEQ multiplex PCR, yet TCRdb's version contains in-frame clones alone and is incomplete. Here the sample spans about 190,000 clones, approximately 91% being singletons. Sequences were derived from peripheral blood, sampled on day 0 of AZD1222 vaccination. The chain recombines TRBV3-1 (or the pseudogene TRBV3-2) with TRBJ2-7, with 12 bases that match TRBD2. This receptor was taken from an adult in good health. CDR3 amino acids: CASSLRRLAGDEQYF. The DNA for the CDR3 is TGTGCCAGCAGCCTCCGAAGACTAGCGGGGGACGAGCAGTACTTC.